The entry that follows covers one T cell receptor beta chain sequence. The sample is drawn from a study of blood T cell repertoires in COVID-19. The overall study: T cells, B-cell-depleted T cells, or PBMCs supplied cDNA or gDNA.

Sequenced by immunoSEQ multiplex PCR; TCRdb stores in-frame clones only, minus some. This sample has roughly 190,000 clones; approximately 90% occur once, and the top ten carry 5% to 6.5%. V was pared by 0 bases and J by 1 base, with 10 bases between. The germline CDR1 and CDR2 sequences are PRHDT and FYEKMQ (reference sequence). The CDR3 sequence is 16 residues long. The specimen sequenced was peripheral blood. The V and J genes are TRBV13 and TRBJ2-1, with D possibly being TRBD2 (6 bases). The sequence came from a man aged 40-49 years with active or convalescent COVID-19. The CDR3 loop is CASSLGGSASYNEQFF. The CDR3 region has the DNA TGTGCCAGCAGCTTAGGCGGGAGCGCTTCCTACAATGAGCAGTTCTTC.